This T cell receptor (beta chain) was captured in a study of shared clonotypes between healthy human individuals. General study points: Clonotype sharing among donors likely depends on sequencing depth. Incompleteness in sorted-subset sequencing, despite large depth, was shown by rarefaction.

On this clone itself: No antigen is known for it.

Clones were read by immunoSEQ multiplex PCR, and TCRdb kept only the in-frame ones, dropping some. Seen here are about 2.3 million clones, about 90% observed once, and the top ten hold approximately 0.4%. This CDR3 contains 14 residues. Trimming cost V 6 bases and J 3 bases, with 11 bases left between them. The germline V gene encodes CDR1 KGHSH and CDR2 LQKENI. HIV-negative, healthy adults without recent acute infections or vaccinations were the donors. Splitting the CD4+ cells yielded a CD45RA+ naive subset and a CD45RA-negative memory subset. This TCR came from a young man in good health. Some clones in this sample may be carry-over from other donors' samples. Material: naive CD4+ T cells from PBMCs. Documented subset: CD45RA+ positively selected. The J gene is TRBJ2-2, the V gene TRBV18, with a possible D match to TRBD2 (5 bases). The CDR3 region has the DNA TGTGCCAGCTCTCCCGGACTGGACACCGGGGAGCTGTTTTTT. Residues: CASSPGLDTGELFF.